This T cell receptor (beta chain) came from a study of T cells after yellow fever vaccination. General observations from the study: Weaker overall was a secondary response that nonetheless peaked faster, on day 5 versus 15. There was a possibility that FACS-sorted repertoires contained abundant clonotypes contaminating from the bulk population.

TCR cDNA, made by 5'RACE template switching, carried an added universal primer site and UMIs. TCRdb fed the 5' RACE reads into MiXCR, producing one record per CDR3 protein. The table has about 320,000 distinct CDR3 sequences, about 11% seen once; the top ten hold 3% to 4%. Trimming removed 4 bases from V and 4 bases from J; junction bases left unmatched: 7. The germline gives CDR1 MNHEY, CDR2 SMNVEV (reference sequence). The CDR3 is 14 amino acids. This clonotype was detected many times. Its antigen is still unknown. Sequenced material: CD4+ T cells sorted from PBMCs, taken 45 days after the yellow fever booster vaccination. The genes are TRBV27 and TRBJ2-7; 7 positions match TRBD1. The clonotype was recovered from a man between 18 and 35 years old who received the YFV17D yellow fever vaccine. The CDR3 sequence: CASSSPGQSYEQYF. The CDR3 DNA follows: TGTGCCAGCAGTTCCCCGGGACAGAGTTACGAGCAGTACTTC.